This TCR beta chain appears in the sequencing data of a study of T cell changes during pregnancy in multiple sclerosis. The CDR3 sequence is 16 residues long. CDR1 SGDLS and CDR2 YYNGEE come from the germline V gene. Trimming cost V 1 base and J 7 bases; bases outside gene matches: 11. This table comes from immunoSEQ multiplex PCR, and its TCRdb copy is limited to in-frame clones, with some not included. Of tens of thousands of clones in the sample, about 94% are singletons; the top ten hold 3.5% to 5%. This sequence originates from a female donor with multiple sclerosis, enrolled in a pregnancy study. The genes are TRBV9 and TRBJ2-1; 7 bases map to TRBD1. Sequenced material: CD8+ T cells from peripheral blood mononuclear cells, taken after pregnancy. CDR3 sequence: CASSVSGRGLLNEQFF. For the CDR3, the DNA is TGTGCCAGCAGCGTATCTGGCAGGGGGTTGTTAAATGAGCAGTTCTTC.